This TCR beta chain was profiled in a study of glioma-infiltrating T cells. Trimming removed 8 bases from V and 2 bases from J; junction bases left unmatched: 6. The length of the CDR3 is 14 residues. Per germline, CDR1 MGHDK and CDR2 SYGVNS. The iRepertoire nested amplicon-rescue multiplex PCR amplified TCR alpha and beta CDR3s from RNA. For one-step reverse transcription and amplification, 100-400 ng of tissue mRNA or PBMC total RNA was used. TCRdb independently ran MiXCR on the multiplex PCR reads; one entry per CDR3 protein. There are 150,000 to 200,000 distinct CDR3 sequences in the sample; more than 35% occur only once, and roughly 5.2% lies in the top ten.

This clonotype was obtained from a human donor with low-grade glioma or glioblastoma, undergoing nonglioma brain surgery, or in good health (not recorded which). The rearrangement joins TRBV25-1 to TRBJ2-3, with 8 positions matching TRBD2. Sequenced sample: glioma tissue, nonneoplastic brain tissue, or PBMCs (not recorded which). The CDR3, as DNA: TGTGCCAGCCGGGAGGGGGGGGCCACAGATACGCAGTATTTT. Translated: CASREGGATDTQYF.